Listed here are 21 T cell receptor beta chains from one sample, sequenced in a study of early T cells in non-severe SARS-CoV-2 infection. TCRdb ran MiXCR on the 5' RACE reads and lists one entry per CDR3 protein. The profile shows over 75,000 distinct CDR3 sequences, 15% of them singletons. Sequenced: whole blood. The origin of the receptors is an adult who was a healthcare worker with PCR-confirmed SARS-CoV-2 infection or an uninfected control (not recorded which).

This clonotype was detected a few times. The chain has TRBV24-1 and TRBJ2-1; D unresolved. The germline V and J ends were trimmed by 5 bases and 6 bases, with 7 bases remaining between them. Germline V gene lookup returns CDR1 KGHDR and CDR2 SFDVKD. The CDR3 is made up of 12 amino acids. CDR3 DNA sequence: TGTGCCACCAGTGTGGGATTCAATGAGCAGTTCTTC. This sequence encodes CATSVGFNEQFF.

This clonotype was observed a handful of times. J is TRBJ2-1 and V is TRBV19; 7 bases agree with TRBD2. V was pared by 6 bases and J by 4 bases, with 9 bases of the junction left unmatched. The CDR3 extends over 15 amino acids. Germline assignment: CDR1 LNHDA and CDR2 SQIVND (reference sequence). The DNA for the CDR3 is TGTGCCAGTAGCCCGGAACTAGCGCAATACAATGAGCAGTTCTTC. Its protein is CASSPELAQYNEQFF.

In its sample, this clonotype was seen a few times. This sequence joins TRBV4-3 and TRBJ1-3, with D uncertain. V was shortened by 1 base and J by 4 bases, with 14 bases between the two germline ends. The CDR3 covers 16 residues. CDR1 is LGHNA and CDR2 is YSLEER in the germline V gene. CDR3 nucleotides: TGCGCCAGCAGCCAAGCCGTCCTAGAGATGGGAAACACCATATATTTT. Protein product: CASSQAVLEMGNTIYF.

This clonotype was found a few times. The V call is TRBV7-6, the J call TRBJ1-1, with D tentatively TRBD1 (6 bases). The V end was cut by 4 bases, the J end by 0 bases, with 15 bases between. Looked up from germline, CDR1 is SGHVS and CDR2 is FNYEAQ. This CDR3 is built from 16 residues. CDR3 sequence: CASSSTATGLNTEAFF. CDR3 in DNA: TGTGCCAGCAGCTCAACCGCCACAGGGTTGAACACTGAAGCTTTCTTT. The complete variable domain, with remaining parts taken from reference TRBV7-6 and TRBJ1-1, reads GAGVSQSPRYKVTKRGQDVALRCDPISGHVSLYWYRQALGQGPEFLTYFNYEAQQDKSGLPNDRFSAERPEGSISTLTIQRTEQRDSAMYRCASSSTATGLNTEAFFGQGTRLTVV.

This clonotype was detected only a few times. The V call is TRBV6-2 or TRBV6-3, the J call TRBJ2-7, with D possibly being TRBD1 or TRBD2 (5 bases each). This CDR3 is 13 amino acids long. Deletions cut 8 bases from V and 12 bases from J, with 23 bases between. Per germline, CDR1 MNHEY and CDR2 SVGEGT. This chain's CDR3 is CASADGTFSIRYF. The CDR3 region has the DNA TGTGCCAGCGCGGACGGGACCTTCTCAATTAGGTACTTC.

This chain links TRBV28 with TRBJ1-1, with D possibly matching TRBD1 (6 bases). Per germline, CDR1 MDHEN and CDR2 SYDVKM. This CDR3 has 14 amino acids. Trimming removed 5 bases from V and 5 bases from J, with 15 bases in between. In nucleotides, the CDR3 is TGTGCCAGCAGTCCTGGGGGCCTTCGGACTGAAGCTTTCTTT. Its translation: CASSPGGLRTEAFF.

The J gene is TRBJ2-5, the V gene TRBV28, with 7 bases matching TRBD1. With 6 bases clipped from V and 4 bases from J, the junction kept 14 bases outside the gene matches. CDR1 is MDHEN, CDR2 SYDVKM, per germline. The CDR3 extends over 16 amino acids. The CDR3 DNA reads TGTGCCAGCAGGACTAACAGGGGACACCCACCAGAGACCCAGTACTTC. Its protein product is CASRTNRGHPPETQYF.

The V and J genes are TRBV28 and TRBJ2-7, with TRBD2 identical over 7 bases. CDR3 length: 11 amino acids. The V segment lost 11 bases and the J segment 2 bases; nucleotides outside the gene matches: 3. The germline gives CDR1 MDHEN, CDR2 SYDVKM. The CDR3, as DNA: TGTGCCGCAACTAGCGCCTACGAGCAGTACTTC. It encodes CAATSAYEQYF.

A single count supports this clonotype. The chain has TRBV10-3 and TRBJ2-1, with no clear D. Germline loops: CDR1 ENHRY, CDR2 SYGVKD. V lost 2 bases to trimming and J lost 9 bases, with 8 bases between them. The CDR3 is 12 amino acids. CDR3 nucleotides: TGTGCCATCAGTGAGATGAGTCGTGAGCAGTTCTTC. Encoded protein: CAISEMSREQFF.

V and J are TRBV3-2 and TRBJ2-5. TRBV3-2 is given as a pseudogene. This CDR3 has 14 residues. CDR3 nucleotides: TGTGCCAGCAGCCACGAGGGGTACCAAGAGACCCAGTACTTC. This sequence encodes CASSHEGYQETQYF.

In this sample, this clonotype turned up a few times. The rearrangement joins TRBV20-1 to TRBJ2-1, with 7 bases lining up with TRBD1. This CDR3 contains 13 residues. V lost 1 base to trimming and J lost 4 bases; unmatched junction nucleotides: 1. CDR1 DFQATT and CDR2 SNEGSKA come from the germline V gene (reference sequence). CDR3 residues: CSARAGGYNEQFF. DNA of the CDR3: TGCAGTGCTAGAGCAGGGGGATACAATGAGCAGTTCTTC.

This CDR3 is CASSQDRQAGEQFF. CDR3 DNA sequence: TGCGCCAGCAGCCAAGATCGGCAGGCTGGTGAGCAGTTCTTC. The chain joins TRBV4-1 to TRBJ2-1; D not certain. Germline lookup yields CDR1 MGHRA and CDR2 YSYEKL. This CDR3 is built from 14 residues. The germline V and J ends were trimmed by 0 bases and 9 bases, with 12 bases remaining between them.

The rearrangement uses TRBV29-1 and TRBJ2-7, with D perhaps being TRBD1 or TRBD2 (5 bases each). Trimming took off 7 bases at V and 2 bases at J, with 18 bases between the two ends. There are 14 residues in the CDR3. The germline gives CDR1 SQVTM, CDR2 ANQGSEA. CDR3 in DNA: TGCAGCGCCGCGCCCGGGACGGAGACCTACGAGCAGTACTTC. It codes for CSAAPGTETYEQYF.

This chain connects TRBV6-6 to TRBJ2-3; D unresolved. The CDR3 covers 16 residues. The V gene's germline CDR1 is MNHNY and CDR2 SVGAGI (reference sequence). Trimming took off 5 bases at V and 0 bases at J, with 15 bases between the two ends. CDR3 region: CASSARGGLSTDTQYF. The CDR3 bases are TGTGCCAGCAGTGCCCGTGGCGGCCTGAGCACAGATACGCAGTATTTT.

The chain joins TRBV28 to TRBJ2-7; 9 positions agree with TRBD2. From germline, CDR1 is MDHEN and CDR2 SYDVKM. Trimming removed 3 bases from V and 0 bases from J; junction bases left unmatched: 12. This CDR3 is built from 18 residues. For the CDR3, the DNA is TGTGCCAGCAGTTTCTTAAGCGGGAGGATCGGGAGCTCCTACGAGCAGTACTTC. Its protein product is CASSFLSGRIGSSYEQYF.

This clonotype was found many times. The V gene is TRBV6-4, the J gene TRBJ2-2; perhaps TRBD2 as D (5 bases). The CDR3 has 13 residues. V gave up 6 bases and J gave up 5 bases, with 10 bases separating them. From germline, CDR1 is MRHNA and CDR2 SNTAGT. CDR3 sequence (DNA): TGTGCCAGCAGCCCCGCGGGTACCGGGGAGCTGTTTTTT. It specifies CASSPAGTGELFF.

This clonotype was observed once. The chain links TRBV3-1 to TRBJ2-3; 9 nucleotides align to TRBD2. J lost 2 bases, V lost 4 bases, and 4 bases had no gene match. The V gene's germline CDR1 is LGHDT and CDR2 YNNKEL (reference sequence). This CDR3 has 15 residues. CDR3 in amino acids: CASSLSGSFTDTQYF. CDR3 nucleotide sequence: TGTGCCAGCAGCCTTAGCGGGAGCTTCACAGATACGCAGTATTTT.

This chain uses TRBV9 with TRBJ2-7; 11 nucleotides match TRBD2. The J segment lost 2 bases and the V segment lost 3 bases, leaving 4 bases of the junction unmatched. Germline V gene sequence: CDR1 SGDLS, CDR2 YYNGEE. CDR3 length: 15 amino acids. The CDR3 sequence is CASSGTTSGTYEQYF. As DNA, the CDR3 is TGTGCCAGCAGCGGTACGACTAGCGGGACCTACGAGCAGTACTTC.

This clonotype was observed a handful of times. The chain has TRBV7-2 and TRBJ2-1; D is uncertain. V shed 4 bases and J shed 4 bases, with 11 bases lying between them. This CDR3 contains 14 residues. Germline CDR1 SGHTA, CDR2 FQGNSA. The CDR3 DNA reads as TGTGCCAGCAGCTCGTCCCCCATATACAATGAGCAGTTCTTC. It yields the protein CASSSSPIYNEQFF.

This clonotype occurred a few times. V usage is TRBV27 and J usage is TRBJ2-1, with 11 bases lining up with TRBD2. CDR3 length: 18 residues. V gave up 4 bases and J gave up 4 bases; unmatched junction bases: 12. Germline V gene lookup returns CDR1 MNHEY and CDR2 SMNVEV (reference sequence). The CDR3 sequence is CASSSLLAGGRGYNEQFF. The CDR3 region has the DNA TGTGCCAGCAGTTCGTTGCTAGCGGGAGGCCGGGGGTACAATGAGCAGTTCTTC.

This clonotype was detected many times. The chain uses TRBV7-9 and TRBJ1-1, with TRBD1 identical over 8 bases. V was pared by 4 bases and J by 7 bases, with 5 bases of the junction left unmatched. Per germline, CDR1 SEHNR and CDR2 FQNEAQ (reference sequence). The CDR3 runs 13 residues. CDR3 loop: CASSSSGTGEAFF. As DNA, the CDR3 is TGTGCCAGCAGCTCAAGCGGGACAGGTGAAGCTTTCTTT.